These T cell receptor beta chains were read from a single sample in a study of T cell responses to AZD1222 COVID-19 vaccine. The table came from immunoSEQ multiplex PCR; TCRdb's copy has only in-frame clones and leaves some out. The sample holds around 120,000 clones; around 89% are singletons and the top ten take 11%. This specimen consisted of peripheral blood, obtained on day 0 of MenACWY control vaccination. These receptors all stem from an adult in good health. Both conserved end residues are part of each CDR3. A D gene is named only where the DNA matches it firmly. Rows may omit the clone size; those that give it use once, few, many or a size class.

CASSLLPPVIGGGELFF TGCGCCAGCAGCTTGTTACCCCCCGTTATAGGGGGCGGGGAGCTGTTTTTT TRBJ2-2 NA 17 NA TRBV5-1
CASSSGLEETQYF TGTGCCAGCAGCTCAGGACTCGAAGAGACCCAGTACTTC TRBJ2-5 NA 13 NA TRBV11-3
CATHETVNTGELFF TGTGCCACGCACGAGACGGTGAACACCGGGGAGCTGTTTTTT TRBJ2-2 NA 14 NA TRBV5-4
CASRHVRRGSNQPQHF TGTGCCAGTAGACACGTTCGCAGGGGCAGCAATCAGCCCCAGCATTTT TRBJ1-5 NA 16 NA TRBV19
CASSPGQGQETQYF TGTGCCAGCTCACCTGGGCAGGGTCAAGAGACCCAGTACTTC TRBJ2-5 NA 14 NA TRBV18
CASSQFQRNTEAFF TGCGCCAGCAGCCAATTTCAGAGGAACACTGAAGCTTTCTTT TRBJ1-1 NA 14 NA TRBV4-1
CASKATEGTDTQYF TGTGCCAGCAAAGCGACGGAGGGAACAGATACGCAGTATTTT TRBJ2-3 NA 14 NA TRBV21-1
CASSQVQGANYGYTF TGCGCCAGCAGCCAGGTCCAGGGGGCGAACTATGGCTACACCTTC TRBJ1-2 NA 15 TRBD1 TRBV4-3
CASSFRRGSTDTQYF TGTGCCAGCAGCTTTCGGCGGGGTAGCACAGATACGCAGTATTTT TRBJ2-3 NA 15 NA TRBV7-9
CASSLPVPQTNTGELFF TGTGCCAGCAGCTTACCAGTTCCGCAGACGAACACCGGGGAGCTGTTTTTT TRBJ2-2 NA 17 NA TRBV7-6
CASSLASQGANNEQFF TGTGCCAGCAGCTTAGCGTCACAGGGAGCTAACAATGAGCAGTTCTTC TRBJ2-1 NA 16 NA TRBV7-9
CASSLAGSSYNEQFF TGTGCCAGCAGCCTAGCGGGCAGCTCCTACAATGAGCAGTTCTTC TRBJ2-1 NA 15 TRBD2 TRBV9
CASSELESPYEQYF TGTGCCAGCAGTGAACTAGAGTCCCCCTACGAGCAGTACTTC TRBJ2-7 few 14 NA TRBV6-1
CASSSRIGLAGGPSHNEQFF TGTGCCAGCAGCTCCCGAATAGGGCTAGCGGGAGGGCCTTCCCACAATGAGCAGTTCTTC TRBJ2-1 once 20 TRBD2 TRBV7-7
CASSVLTAGATGELFF TGTGCCAGCAGCGTACTAACAGCGGGTGCAACCGGGGAGCTGTTTTTT TRBJ2-2 NA 16 NA TRBV9
CATSDLSSGSSYNEQFF TGTGCCACCAGTGATTTGAGTAGCGGGAGCTCCTACAATGAGCAGTTCTTC TRBJ2-1 NA 17 TRBD2 TRBV24-1
CASSTRRGAPGELFF TGTGCCAGTAGTACCCGCCGAGGTGCCCCCGGGGAGCTGTTTTTT TRBJ2-2 NA 15 NA TRBV19
CASSPKRTSPSTGELFF TGTGCCAGCAGCCCAAAGCGCACTAGCCCGTCCACCGGGGAGCTGTTTTTT TRBJ2-2 NA 17 NA TRBV7-9
CASSTDPRRLAAEGGNEQFF TGTGCCAGCAGCACCGATCCTAGGCGACTAGCGGCGGAGGGGGGTAATGAGCAGTTCTTC TRBJ2-1 NA 20 TRBD2 TRBV7-6
CASRSQGGSIEEQFF TGTGCCAGCAGATCCCAGGGGGGCAGTATAGAAGAGCAGTTCTTC TRBJ2-1 once 15 NA TRBV6-5
CASSLGPPQETQYF TGTGCCAGCAGCTTAGGCCCCCCCCAAGAGACCCAGTACTTC TRBJ2-5 few 14 NA TRBV7-2
CATSDTDRDGGNTEAFF TGTGCCACCAGTGATACGGACAGGGACGGTGGGAACACTGAAGCTTTCTTT TRBJ1-1 NA 17 TRBD1 TRBV24-1
CASSQEPGDTYGYTF TGCGCCAGCAGCCAAGAACCAGGGGACACCTATGGCTACACCTTC TRBJ1-2 NA 15 NA TRBV4-3
CASSVVADSGNTIYF TGTGCCAGCAGCGTAGTTGCGGACTCTGGAAACACCATATATTTT TRBJ1-3 NA 15 NA TRBV9
CASSFYDTGELFF TGTGCCAGCTCATTTTACGACACCGGGGAGCTGTTTTTT TRBJ2-2 NA 13 NA TRBV18
CASSLQPAEAFF TGTGCCAGCAGCTTGCAACCGGCTGAAGCTTTCTTT TRBJ1-1 NA 12 NA TRBV5-4
CASSLATSGDGGNEQFF TGTGCCAGCAGCTTAGCCACTTCCGGGGATGGGGGCAATGAGCAGTTCTTC TRBJ2-1 NA 17 NA TRBV7-8
CASSVLAGETQYF TGCGCCAGCAGCGTACTAGCAGGGGAGACCCAGTACTTC TRBJ2-5 NA 13 NA TRBV5-1
CSVHMGRGYTF TGCAGCGTTCACATGGGTCGAGGCTACACCTTC TRBJ1-2 NA 11 NA TRBV29-1
CASSPEALSYEQYF TGTGCCAGCAGCCCCGAGGCGCTCTCCTACGAGCAGTACTTC TRBJ2-7 NA 14 NA TRBV11-3